The T cell receptor (beta chain) described here comes from a study of response to subunit inactivated influenza vaccine. The study's findings and limits: Authors suggested each seasonal influenza vaccination recruits few new T cells.

As regards this clonotype: The target antigen is unknown.

The V end lost 6 bases, the J end lost 7 bases, and 18 bases lay between the germline ends. Germline V lookup: CDR1 SQVTM, CDR2 ANQGSEA. The CDR3 sequence is 13 residues long. TCRdb used MiXCR to reprocess the RT-PCR reads, holding one entry per CDR3 protein. The table lists about 170,000 distinct CDR3 sequences, over 8.5% of them singletons. Sequencing was performed on CD8+ T cells sorted from PBMCs, taken approximately 25 months after vaccination. The sequence was obtained from a man aged 45-69 years who received an inactivated influenza vaccine. V is TRBV29-1 and J is TRBJ1-1; TRBD1 might be the D (5 bases). CDR3 bases: TGCAGCGTATTCGATACCAGGGAGTTTGAAGCTTTCTTT. This sequence encodes CSVFDTREFEAFF.